This is a list of T cell receptor beta chains from one sample in a study of blood T cell repertoires in COVID-19. Here immunoSEQ multiplex PCR was the method, and the copy in TCRdb shows in-frame clones only, minus some. The sample lists roughly 40,000 clones, 60% to 85% occurring once. The specimen was peripheral blood. Receptors were obtained from a man between 65 and 80 years old with acute or convalescent COVID-19. The CDR3 runs from the conserved cysteine through the conserved F or W. A D gene is named only where the DNA matches it firmly. Expanded clones are given a class, and other clones once, few, many or no size at all.

d_gene,abundance,j_gene,v_gene,CDR3nt,CDR3aa
-,-,TRBJ2-7,TRBV10-3,TGTGCCATCAGTGAGATTGCAGGAACCCCCTACGAGCAGTACTTC,CAISEIAGTPYEQYF
-,-,TRBJ2-7,TRBV12-3/TRBV12-4,TGTGCCAGCAGACAGGGTTTACACGAGCAGTACTTC,CASRQGLHEQYF
-,-,TRBJ2-5,TRBV2,TGTGCCAGCAGTGAAGAACGGTTCCAGTACTTC,CASSEERFQYF
TRBD1,-,TRBJ1-1,TRBV28,TGTGCCAGCATCCGACAGGGCGGCGGCACTGAAGCTTTCTTT,CASIRQGGGTEAFF
-,-,TRBJ1-5,TRBV28,TGTGCCACCCAAACAGGGAGTCAGCCCCAGCATTTT,CATQTGSQPQHF
TRBD1,-,TRBJ2-7,TRBV11-3,TGTGCCAGCAGCGAGGGACAGGGGGCGTACGAGCAGTACTTC,CASSEGQGAYEQYF
TRBD1,-,TRBJ2-3,TRBV5-8,TGTGCCAGCAGCGTAGGACAGGGGGCTCGAACAGATACGCAGTATTTT,CASSVGQGARTDTQYF
-,-,TRBJ2-7,TRBV2,TGTGCCAGCAGTGGAGGGGGAACCGTTTCCTACGAGCAGTACTTC,CASSGGGTVSYEQYF
-,-,TRBJ1-1,TRBV5-1,TGCGCCAGCAGCTTGGGGAGGGGGAGGGACACTGAAGCTTTCTTT,CASSLGRGRDTEAFF
-,-,TRBJ1-6,TRBV28,TGTGCCACCGTTCTAGGGGGAGGGAATTCACCCCTCCACTTT,CATVLGGGNSPLHF
-,-,TRBJ1-4,TRBV19,TGTGCCAGTAGTCGACTGTTGACTAATGAAAAACTGTTTTTT,CASSRLLTNEKLFF
-,once,TRBJ1-4,TRBV7-2,TGTGCCAGCAGCTTCCAGGGAGGACGCGAAAAACTGTTTTTT,CASSFQGGREKLFF
-,-,TRBJ1-3,TRBV9,TGTGCCAGCAGCCCCCGGGGGGGCTGGGACACTGGAAACACCATATATTTT,CASSPRGGWDTGNTIYF
TRBD1,-,TRBJ2-7,TRBV6-2/TRBV6-3,TGTGCCAGCAGTTCCATCCGCAGGGGGCTATACGAGCAGTACTTC,CASSSIRRGLYEQYF
-,-,TRBJ2-1,TRBV7-2,TGTGCCAGCAGCTTCCAAGGACTAGGGGGCTACAATGAGCAGTTCTTC,CASSFQGLGGYNEQFF
TRBD1,-,TRBJ1-5,TRBV7-2,TGTGCCAGCAGCTTGGGGACAGGGGTAGGTCAGCCCCAGCATTTT,CASSLGTGVGQPQHF
-,-,TRBJ2-3,TRBV24-1,TGTGCCACCAGTGATTTGGTTGACAGCGCAGATACGCAGTATTTT,CATSDLVDSADTQYF
-,-,TRBJ1-5,TRBV13,TGTGCCAGCAGCTTAGGTGGACAGAATCAGCCCCAGCATTTT,CASSLGGQNQPQHF
-,-,TRBJ1-1,TRBV10-3,TGTGCCATCAGTGAGTCGGGCTACAGGGTTTCGAACACTGAAGCTTTCTTT,CAISESGYRVSNTEAFF
-,-,TRBJ1-1,TRBV10-1,TGCGCCAGCAGTTCGGACAAGAACACTGAAGCTTTCTTT,CASSSDKNTEAFF
-,-,TRBJ2-3,TRBV3-1/TRBV3-2,TGTGCCAGCTCGGGTGAGTGGCGGGAAGGCACAGATACGCAGTATTTT,CASSGEWREGTDTQYF
TRBD2,-,TRBJ2-7,TRBV7-6,TGTGCCAGCAGCGCCCAGGGACTAGCGGGCGTAGGCTACGAGCAGTACTTC,CASSAQGLAGVGYEQYF
TRBD2,few,TRBJ2-3,TRBV10-2,TGCGCCAGCAGTGAACCCAGGACTAGCGGGAGGGCAGATACGCAGTATTTT,CASSEPRTSGRADTQYF
-,-,TRBJ2-5,TRBV18,TGTGCCAGCTCACCGCAGGAGACCCAGTACTTC,CASSPQETQYF
-,-,TRBJ2-3,TRBV21-1,TGTGCCAGCAGCATGGTCCCAAGGACAGCCAAACCAGGGACAGATACGCAGTATTTT,CASSMVPRTAKPGTDTQYF
-,-,TRBJ2-3,TRBV7-3,TGTGCCAGCAGCTTATGGAGCCAGCTGACAGATACGCAGTATTTT,CASSLWSQLTDTQYF
-,-,TRBJ2-6,TRBV4-1,TGCGCCAGCAGCCAAGGCCCCCAGGGATCTGGGGCCAACGTCCTGACTTTC,CASSQGPQGSGANVLTF
-,-,TRBJ1-6,TRBV28,TGTGCCAGCAGTGGACAGCCCAATTCACCCCTCCACTTT,CASSGQPNSPLHF
-,once,TRBJ1-5,TRBV7-8,TGTGCCAGCAGCTTAACTTATGCGTATAGCAATCAGCCCCAGCATTTT,CASSLTYAYSNQPQHF
-,-,TRBJ1-1,TRBV7-9,TGTGCCAGCAGCTTAGGTGTCTCCGTCGACACTGAAGCTTTCTTT,CASSLGVSVDTEAFF
TRBD1,-,TRBJ1-1,TRBV28,TGTGCCAGCAGTTTATTCCAGGGGGCTATTGGTGAAGCTTTCTTT,CASSLFQGAIGEAFF
TRBD1,-,TRBJ2-1,TRBV7-3,TGTGCCAGCAGCCCGCGGACAGGTTTTAGCTCCTACAATGAGCAGTTCTTC,CASSPRTGFSSYNEQFF
-,-,TRBJ1-5,TRBV7-3,TGTGCCAGCAGCTTAAGGGGGGGACCCACCGACCCCCAGCATTTT,CASSLRGGPTDPQHF